These T cell receptor beta chains were read from a single sample in a study of control samples from healthy donors and cancer patients. Data came from immunoSEQ multiplex PCR; TCRdb stores just in-frame clones and leaves some out. The sample shows about 130,000 clones, just under 95% of them seen only once. Input material: blood. The origin of the receptors is a man in his thirties or forties in good health. The CDR3 runs from the conserved cysteine through the conserved F or W. Each record gives: J gene, clone size, V gene, D gene, CDR3 protein, CDR3 DNA. A D gene is named only where the DNA matches it firmly. Size is omitted from some rows. Given values are once, few, many or a class for expanded clones.

J gene: TRBJ2-2; clone size: few; V gene: TRBV15; D gene: TRBD1; CDR3 protein: CATSRDLDRVNTGELFF; CDR3 DNA: TGTGCCACCAGCAGGGACTTGGACAGGGTAAACACCGGGGAGCTGTTTTTT
J gene: TRBJ1-4; clone size: -; V gene: TRBV12-3/TRBV12-4; D gene: -; CDR3 protein: CASSSPSAFKLFF; CDR3 DNA: TGTGCCAGCAGTTCCCCCTCGGCTTTTAAACTGTTTTTT
J gene: TRBJ2-4; clone size: -; V gene: TRBV10-2; D gene: -; CDR3 protein: CASTAPGVGLGVKNIQYF; CDR3 DNA: TGCGCCAGCACCGCACCAGGGGTGGGGTTGGGGGTCAAAAACATTCAGTACTTC
J gene: TRBJ1-2; clone size: -; V gene: TRBV4-1; D gene: -; CDR3 protein: CASSQDAGVTHYGYTF; CDR3 DNA: TGCGCCAGCAGCCAAGATGCAGGGGTTACCCACTATGGCTACACCTTC
J gene: TRBJ2-7; clone size: few; V gene: TRBV7-9; D gene: TRBD1; CDR3 protein: CASSYTPRPTGIYEQYF; CDR3 DNA: TGTGCCAGCAGCTACACACCAAGACCGACAGGGATCTACGAGCAGTACTTC
J gene: TRBJ2-1; clone size: -; V gene: TRBV7-2; D gene: -; CDR3 protein: CASSLGWNEQFF; CDR3 DNA: TGTGCCAGCAGCTTGGGTTGGAATGAGCAGTTCTTC
J gene: TRBJ2-7; clone size: -; V gene: TRBV27; D gene: -; CDR3 protein: CASSLIGGYEQYF; CDR3 DNA: TGTGCCAGCAGTTTAATAGGGGGATACGAGCAGTACTTC
J gene: TRBJ1-3; clone size: -; V gene: TRBV2; D gene: -; CDR3 protein: CASSVSGSGNTIYF; CDR3 DNA: TGTGCCAGCAGTGTGTCGGGTTCTGGAAACACCATATATTTT
J gene: TRBJ2-5; clone size: -; V gene: TRBV24-1; D gene: TRBD1; CDR3 protein: CATSDPTGGRGETQYF; CDR3 DNA: TGTGCCACCAGTGACCCGACAGGGGGTAGAGGAGAGACCCAGTACTTC
J gene: TRBJ1-1; clone size: -; V gene: TRBV7-9; D gene: -; CDR3 protein: CASSLPGSMNTEAFF; CDR3 DNA: TGTGCCAGCAGCTTACCCGGGTCCATGAACACTGAAGCTTTCTTT
J gene: TRBJ1-6; clone size: -; V gene: TRBV5-6; D gene: -; CDR3 protein: CASSVRGVSTNSPLHF; CDR3 DNA: TGTGCCAGCAGCGTCCGGGGGGTATCAACTAATTCACCCCTCCACTTT
J gene: TRBJ2-7; clone size: once; V gene: TRBV5-6; D gene: -; CDR3 protein: CASSLRSGHPYEQYF; CDR3 DNA: TGTGCCAGCAGCTTGCGTTCCGGGCATCCGTACGAGCAGTACTTC
J gene: TRBJ2-7; clone size: -; V gene: TRBV5-6; D gene: -; CDR3 protein: CASRQSSSYEQYF; CDR3 DNA: TGTGCCAGCAGACAGTCCAGCTCCTACGAGCAGTACTTC
J gene: TRBJ2-3; clone size: once; V gene: TRBV7-9; D gene: -; CDR3 protein: CASSLAETRDIHSTDTQYF; CDR3 DNA: TGTGCCAGCAGCTTAGCGGAGACCCGGGACATTCATAGCACAGATACGCAGTATTTT
J gene: TRBJ1-4; clone size: -; V gene: TRBV7-8; D gene: -; CDR3 protein: CASSITGTWGEKLFF; CDR3 DNA: TGTGCCAGCAGCATCACCGGGACTTGGGGCGAAAAACTGTTTTTT
J gene: TRBJ1-6; clone size: -; V gene: TRBV6-5; D gene: -; CDR3 protein: CASSYLDRKLAPLHF; CDR3 DNA: TGTGCCAGCAGTTACCTGGACAGAAAGTTGGCACCCCTCCACTTT
J gene: TRBJ2-1; clone size: -; V gene: TRBV6-5; D gene: -; CDR3 protein: CASKGGAPIGNEQFF; CDR3 DNA: TGTGCCAGCAAAGGGGGGGCGCCGATTGGCAATGAGCAGTTCTTC
J gene: TRBJ2-7; clone size: -; V gene: TRBV18; D gene: -; CDR3 protein: CASSPGPHYEQYF; CDR3 DNA: TGTGCCAGCTCACCTGGCCCCCACTACGAGCAGTACTTC
J gene: TRBJ2-5; clone size: -; V gene: TRBV30; D gene: TRBD2; CDR3 protein: CAWSVRLSGGAQETQYF; CDR3 DNA: TGTGCCTGGAGTGTACGTCTAAGCGGGGGGGCCCAAGAGACCCAGTACTTC
J gene: TRBJ1-2; clone size: -; V gene: TRBV19; D gene: TRBD1; CDR3 protein: CASSEDRAWYGYTF; CDR3 DNA: TGTGCCAGTAGTGAGGACAGGGCCTGGTATGGCTACACCTTC
J gene: TRBJ2-2; clone size: -; V gene: TRBV28; D gene: TRBD2; CDR3 protein: CASSLFPSGALKELFF; CDR3 DNA: TGTGCCAGCAGTTTGTTCCCTAGCGGGGCTCTGAAGGAGCTGTTTTTT
J gene: TRBJ1-1; clone size: -; V gene: TRBV5-4; D gene: -; CDR3 protein: CASSLAGPGAEAFF; CDR3 DNA: TGTGCCAGCAGCTTGGCCGGCCCTGGGGCTGAAGCTTTCTTT
J gene: TRBJ2-3; clone size: -; V gene: TRBV7-8; D gene: -; CDR3 protein: CASSLGLGTDTQYF; CDR3 DNA: TGTGCCAGCAGTTTAGGATTGGGCACAGATACGCAGTATTTT
J gene: TRBJ2-5; clone size: -; V gene: TRBV2; D gene: TRBD2; CDR3 protein: CASSARAGGSGETQYF; CDR3 DNA: TGTGCCAGCAGTGCTCGGGCGGGGGGCTCTGGGGAGACCCAGTACTTC
J gene: TRBJ2-1; clone size: -; V gene: TRBV4-3; D gene: TRBD2; CDR3 protein: CASSQERGGGYNEQFF; CDR3 DNA: TGCGCCAGCAGCCAAGAACGCGGGGGGGGATACAATGAGCAGTTCTTC
J gene: TRBJ1-5; clone size: -; V gene: TRBV19; D gene: -; CDR3 protein: CASSPTGQQLRLSNQPQHF; CDR3 DNA: TGTGCCAGTAGTCCTACCGGACAGCAACTCCGACTTAGCAATCAGCCCCAGCATTTT
J gene: TRBJ2-3; clone size: -; V gene: TRBV7-9; D gene: -; CDR3 protein: CASRVFREHTDTQYF; CDR3 DNA: TGTGCCAGCAGGGTCTTCAGGGAACACACAGATACGCAGTATTTT
J gene: TRBJ2-7; clone size: -; V gene: TRBV4-1; D gene: TRBD2; CDR3 protein: CASSQVPGTTEQYF; CDR3 DNA: TGCGCCAGCAGCCAAGTTCCCGGGACTACCGAGCAGTACTTC
J gene: TRBJ2-7; clone size: -; V gene: TRBV5-5; D gene: -; CDR3 protein: CASSFQFQGLGYEQYF; CDR3 DNA: TGTGCCAGCAGCTTTCAATTTCAGGGGCTCGGCTACGAGCAGTACTTC
J gene: TRBJ1-5; clone size: once; V gene: TRBV19; D gene: -; CDR3 protein: CASSILGVTEQPQHF; CDR3 DNA: TGTGCCAGTAGTATACTCGGGGTGACGGAACAGCCCCAGCATTTT
J gene: TRBJ1-4; clone size: -; V gene: TRBV5-8; D gene: -; CDR3 protein: CASSFLGVNNEKLFF; CDR3 DNA: TGTGCCAGCAGTTTCCTCGGGGTCAATAATGAAAAACTGTTTTTT
J gene: TRBJ2-6; clone size: -; V gene: TRBV30; D gene: -; CDR3 protein: CAWRQEGSGANVLTF; CDR3 DNA: TGTGCCTGGCGTCAGGAAGGCTCTGGGGCCAACGTCCTGACTTTC
J gene: TRBJ2-5; clone size: -; V gene: TRBV7-2; D gene: -; CDR3 protein: CASSLAGGQETQYF; CDR3 DNA: TGTGCCAGCAGCTTAGCTGGGGGGCAAGAGACCCAGTACTTC
J gene: TRBJ1-1; clone size: -; V gene: TRBV11-2; D gene: -; CDR3 protein: CASSFRVDTEAFF; CDR3 DNA: TGTGCCAGCAGCTTCCGGGTTGACACTGAAGCTTTCTTT
J gene: TRBJ1-2; clone size: -; V gene: TRBV12-3/TRBV12-4; D gene: -; CDR3 protein: CASSYGSNYGYTF; CDR3 DNA: TGTGCCAGCAGCTACGGGTCTAACTATGGCTACACCTTC
J gene: TRBJ1-1; clone size: -; V gene: TRBV7-9; D gene: -; CDR3 protein: CASSLGRGEAFF; CDR3 DNA: TGTGCCAGCAGCTTAGGGCGGGGTGAAGCTTTCTTT
J gene: TRBJ2-5; clone size: -; V gene: TRBV18; D gene: TRBD2; CDR3 protein: CASSSWTSGGETQYF; CDR3 DNA: TGTGCCAGCTCAAGCTGGACTAGCGGGGGAGAGACCCAGTACTTC
J gene: TRBJ2-1; clone size: -; V gene: TRBV11-2; D gene: TRBD2; CDR3 protein: CASSLAGGNYNEQFF; CDR3 DNA: TGTGCCAGCAGCTTAGCGGGGGGTAACTACAATGAGCAGTTCTTC
J gene: TRBJ2-3; clone size: -; V gene: TRBV5-1; D gene: TRBD1; CDR3 protein: CASSSGQAGDTQYF; CDR3 DNA: TGCGCCAGCAGCTCGGGACAGGCGGGAGATACGCAGTATTTT
J gene: TRBJ1-2; clone size: -; V gene: TRBV3-1/TRBV3-2; D gene: -; CDR3 protein: CASSQTFGGYTF; CDR3 DNA: TGTGCCAGCAGCCAAACGTTTGGGGGCTACACCTTC
J gene: TRBJ2-3; clone size: -; V gene: TRBV30; D gene: TRBD1; CDR3 protein: CAWGRQGVRDTQYF; CDR3 DNA: TGTGCCTGGGGGCGGCAGGGGGTAAGAGATACGCAGTATTTT
J gene: TRBJ1-5; clone size: -; V gene: TRBV27; D gene: -; CDR3 protein: CASSPDTVSLRQPQHF; CDR3 DNA: TGTGCCAGCAGTCCAGACACGGTGAGTCTACGTCAGCCCCAGCATTTT
J gene: TRBJ2-2; clone size: -; V gene: TRBV9; D gene: -; CDR3 protein: CASSVGVPGELFF; CDR3 DNA: TGTGCCAGCAGCGTCGGGGTTCCCGGGGAGCTGTTTTTT
J gene: TRBJ1-3; clone size: -; V gene: TRBV11-2; D gene: -; CDR3 protein: CASSLDQARGNTIYF; CDR3 DNA: TGTGCCAGCAGCTTAGACCAGGCCAGGGGAAACACCATATATTTT
J gene: TRBJ2-2; clone size: -; V gene: TRBV9; D gene: -; CDR3 protein: CASSVGRGSTGELFF; CDR3 DNA: TGTGCCAGCAGCGTAGGAAGGGGTAGCACCGGGGAGCTGTTTTTT
J gene: TRBJ2-5; clone size: -; V gene: TRBV7-3; D gene: -; CDR3 protein: CASSLSFGETQYF; CDR3 DNA: TGTGCCAGCAGCTTAAGCTTCGGGGAGACCCAGTACTTC
J gene: TRBJ1-3; clone size: -; V gene: TRBV6-6; D gene: -; CDR3 protein: CASSYTREGNTIYF; CDR3 DNA: TGTGCCAGCAGTTACACCAGGGAGGGAAACACCATATATTTT
J gene: TRBJ2-2; clone size: -; V gene: TRBV25-1; D gene: TRBD1; CDR3 protein: CASSRRLGTGGTGELFF; CDR3 DNA: TGTGCCAGCAGTCGGCGCTTGGGGACAGGGGGCACCGGGGAGCTGTTTTTT
J gene: TRBJ2-1; clone size: -; V gene: TRBV7-9; D gene: -; CDR3 protein: CASSLEPGSYNEQFF; CDR3 DNA: TGTGCCAGCAGCTTAGAGCCTGGCTCCTACAATGAGCAGTTCTTC
J gene: TRBJ2-1; clone size: -; V gene: TRBV9; D gene: TRBD2; CDR3 protein: CASSVEPRLADSYNEQFF; CDR3 DNA: TGTGCCAGCAGCGTAGAGCCACGACTAGCGGACTCCTACAATGAGCAGTTCTTC
J gene: TRBJ1-1; clone size: -; V gene: TRBV7-9; D gene: -; CDR3 protein: CASSLEWGEAFF; CDR3 DNA: TGTGCCAGCAGCTTAGAATGGGGGGAAGCTTTCTTT
J gene: TRBJ1-4; clone size: -; V gene: TRBV14; D gene: -; CDR3 protein: CASSLFRDGPNEKLFF; CDR3 DNA: TGTGCCAGCAGCCTTTTCCGGGACGGTCCTAATGAAAAACTGTTTTTT
J gene: TRBJ2-1; clone size: -; V gene: TRBV4-1; D gene: -; CDR3 protein: CASSQDNSVRAGYNEQFF; CDR3 DNA: TGCGCCAGCAGCCAAGATAACTCAGTTCGGGCAGGATACAATGAGCAGTTCTTC